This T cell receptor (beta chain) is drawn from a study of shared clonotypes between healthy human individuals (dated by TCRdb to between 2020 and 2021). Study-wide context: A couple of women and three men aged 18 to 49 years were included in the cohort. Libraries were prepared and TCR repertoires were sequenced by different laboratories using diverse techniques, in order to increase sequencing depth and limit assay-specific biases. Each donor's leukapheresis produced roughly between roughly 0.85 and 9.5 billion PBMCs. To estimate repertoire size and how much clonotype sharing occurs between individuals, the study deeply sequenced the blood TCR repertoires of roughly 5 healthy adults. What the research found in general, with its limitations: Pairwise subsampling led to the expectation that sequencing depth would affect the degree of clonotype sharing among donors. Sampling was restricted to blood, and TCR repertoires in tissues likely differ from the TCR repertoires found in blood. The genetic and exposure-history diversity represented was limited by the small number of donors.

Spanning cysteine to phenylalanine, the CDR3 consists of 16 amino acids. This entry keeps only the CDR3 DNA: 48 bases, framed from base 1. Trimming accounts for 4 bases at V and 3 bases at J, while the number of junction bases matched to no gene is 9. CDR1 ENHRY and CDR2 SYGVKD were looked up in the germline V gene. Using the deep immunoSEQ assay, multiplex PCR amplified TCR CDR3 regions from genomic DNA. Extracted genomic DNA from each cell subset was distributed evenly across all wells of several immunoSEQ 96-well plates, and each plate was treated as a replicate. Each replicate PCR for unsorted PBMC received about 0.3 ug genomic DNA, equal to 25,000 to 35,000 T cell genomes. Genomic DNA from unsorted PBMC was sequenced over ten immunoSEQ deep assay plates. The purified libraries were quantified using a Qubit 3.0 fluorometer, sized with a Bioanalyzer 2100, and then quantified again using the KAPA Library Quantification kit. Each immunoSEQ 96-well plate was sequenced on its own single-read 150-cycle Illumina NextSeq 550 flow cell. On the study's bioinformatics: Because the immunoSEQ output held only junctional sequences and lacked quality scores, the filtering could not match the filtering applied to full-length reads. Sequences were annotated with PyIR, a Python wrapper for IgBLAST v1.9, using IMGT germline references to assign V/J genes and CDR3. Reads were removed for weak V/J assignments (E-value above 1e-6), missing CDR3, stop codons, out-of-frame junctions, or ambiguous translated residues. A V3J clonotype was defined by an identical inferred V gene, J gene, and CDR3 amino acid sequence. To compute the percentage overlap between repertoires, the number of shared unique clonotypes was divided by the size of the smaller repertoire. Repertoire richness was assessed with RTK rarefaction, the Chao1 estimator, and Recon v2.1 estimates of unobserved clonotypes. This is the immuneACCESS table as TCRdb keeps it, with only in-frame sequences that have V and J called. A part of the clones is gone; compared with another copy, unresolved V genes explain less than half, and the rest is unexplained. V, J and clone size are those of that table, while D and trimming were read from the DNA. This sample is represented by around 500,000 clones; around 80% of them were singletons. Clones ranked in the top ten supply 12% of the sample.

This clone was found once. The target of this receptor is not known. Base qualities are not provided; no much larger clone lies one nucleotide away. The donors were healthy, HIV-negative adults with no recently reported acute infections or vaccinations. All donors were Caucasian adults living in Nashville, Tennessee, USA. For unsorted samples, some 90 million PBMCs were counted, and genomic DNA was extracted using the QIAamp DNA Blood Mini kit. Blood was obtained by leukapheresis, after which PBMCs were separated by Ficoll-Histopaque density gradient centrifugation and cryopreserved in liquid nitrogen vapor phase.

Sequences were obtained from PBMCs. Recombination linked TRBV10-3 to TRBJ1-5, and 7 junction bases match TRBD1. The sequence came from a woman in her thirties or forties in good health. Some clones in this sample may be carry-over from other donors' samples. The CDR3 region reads CAISAQATGTNQPQHF. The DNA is TGTGCCATCAGTGCCCAAGCGACAGGGACCAATCAGCCCCAGCATTTT.